This T cell receptor beta chain was sequenced for a study of metastatic and nonmetastatic thyroid tumors. Across the whole study: Repertoires were compared across blood and tumor or nodule tissue from malignant and benign thyroid patients.

All patients were untreated before thyroid surgery. The table lists this clone with many counts. MiXCR was used by TCRdb to re-call the PCR reads. The data hold roughly 20,000 clones, with around 10% observed a single time. V dropped 1 base and J dropped 4; count of bases not matched to a gene: 0. Germline values: CDR1 SGHTA, CDR2 FQGNSA. The CDR3 has 14 amino acids. Sequenced: blood. This TCR was sampled from a female donor with papillary thyroid cancer or a benign thyroid nodule (not recorded which). Some clones in this sample may be carry-over from other donors' samples. V and J are TRBV7-2 and TRBJ1-4, with 7 nucleotides matching TRBD1. CDR3 sequence reads: CASSLGQGNEKLFF. CDR3 nucleotide sequence: TGTGCCAGCAGCTTAGGACAGGGTAATGAAAAACTGTTTTTT.